This TCR beta chain came from a study of T cell responses to AZD1222 COVID-19 vaccine. General observations from the study: White British people made up most donors, females outnumbered males, and clonal diversity was possibly underestimated.

In the case of this clone: The antigen is undetermined.

Using immunoSEQ multiplex PCR, the repertoire was profiled, and TCRdb retains in-frame clones only, with some absent. The table has 150,000 to 250,000 clones, approximately 93% seen once. The CDR3 length is 14 residues. V shed 0 bases, J shed 5 bases, and the junction held 1 base outside the gene matches. In germline, CDR1 is LGHDT, CDR2 YNNKEL (reference sequence). The sample consisted of peripheral blood, taken 28 days after the second AZD1222 dose. The TCR comes from an adult who received the AZD1222 COVID-19 vaccine. The rearrangement uses TRBV3-1 (or the pseudogene TRBV3-2) and TRBJ2-7; 10 positions agree with TRBD1. The CDR3 reads CASSQEGTGDEQYF. Here the CDR3 DNA reads TGTGCCAGCAGCCAAGAGGGGACAGGGGACGAGCAGTACTTC.